This T cell receptor beta chain was captured in a study of blood T cell repertoires in COVID-19. The wider study: COVID-19 samples from acute and convalescent phases originated in the United States, Italy and Spain.

This CDR3 is 13 amino acids long. Germline values: CDR1 SGHDN, CDR2 FVKESK. V dropped 6 bases and J dropped 4 bases, with 12 bases sitting between them. Study processing details: The authors estimated nucleated cell counts from reference gene primer amplification. Using immunoSEQ multiplex PCR, the repertoire was profiled, and TCRdb retains in-frame clones only, with some absent. That table is the source of V, J and clone size, and D and trimming were worked out from the DNA. The sample holds more than 35,000 clones; approximately 88% are singletons and the top ten take about 14%. This sequence joins TRBV14 and TRBJ1-2, with D possibly being TRBD1 (5 bases). Material: peripheral blood. The sequence was obtained from a man aged 50 to 60 with active or convalescent COVID-19. In DNA, the CDR3 is TGTGCCAGCAGTTCCGGCAGGGTCTATGGCTACACCTTC. Translated, it gives CASSSGRVYGYTF.